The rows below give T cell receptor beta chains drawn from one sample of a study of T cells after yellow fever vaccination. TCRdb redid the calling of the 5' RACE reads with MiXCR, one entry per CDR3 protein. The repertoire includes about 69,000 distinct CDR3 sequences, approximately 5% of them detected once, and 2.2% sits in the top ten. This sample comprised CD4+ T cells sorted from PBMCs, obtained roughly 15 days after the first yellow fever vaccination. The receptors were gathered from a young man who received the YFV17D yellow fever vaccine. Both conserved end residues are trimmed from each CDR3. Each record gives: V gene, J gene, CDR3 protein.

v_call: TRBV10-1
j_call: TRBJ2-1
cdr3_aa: ASSAKRHEQF

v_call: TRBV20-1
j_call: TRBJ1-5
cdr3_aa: SATEGLADQPQH

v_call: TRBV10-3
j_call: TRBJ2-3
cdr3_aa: AIMSSDTQY

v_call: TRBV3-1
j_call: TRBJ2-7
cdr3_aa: ASSLPGGDRGYEQY

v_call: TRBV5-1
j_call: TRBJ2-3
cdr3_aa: ASSLSSSTDTQY

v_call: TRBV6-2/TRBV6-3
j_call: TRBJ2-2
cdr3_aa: ASLRGNTGELF

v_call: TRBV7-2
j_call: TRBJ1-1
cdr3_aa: ASTPGREAF

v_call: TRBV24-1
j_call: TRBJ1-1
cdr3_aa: ATSGGRGERNTEAF

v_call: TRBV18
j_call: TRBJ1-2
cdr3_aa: ASSPPGKLNGYT

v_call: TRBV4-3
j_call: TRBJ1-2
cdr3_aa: ASSQDRGYGYT

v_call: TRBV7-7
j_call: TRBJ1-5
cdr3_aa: ASSWQFRGSNQPQH

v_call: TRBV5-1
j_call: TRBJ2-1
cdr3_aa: ASSWSFAGGTNEQF

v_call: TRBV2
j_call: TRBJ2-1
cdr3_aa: ASNLAGTGNEQF

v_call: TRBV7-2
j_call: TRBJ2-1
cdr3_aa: ASSTTRGGPYNEQF

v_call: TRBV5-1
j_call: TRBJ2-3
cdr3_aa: ASSGGLAGSDTQY

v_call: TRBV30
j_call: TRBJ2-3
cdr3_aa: AWTSGTFTDTQY

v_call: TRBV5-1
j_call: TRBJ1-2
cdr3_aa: ASSWNSGTGTGGYT

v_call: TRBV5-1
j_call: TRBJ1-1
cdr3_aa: ASSFQGQGTEAF

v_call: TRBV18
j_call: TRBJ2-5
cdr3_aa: ASSPFQGEETQY

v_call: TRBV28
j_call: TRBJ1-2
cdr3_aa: ASTPAGRPQSGYT

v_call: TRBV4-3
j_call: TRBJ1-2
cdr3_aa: ASSQEGSLNYGYT

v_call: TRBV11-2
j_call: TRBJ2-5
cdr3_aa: ASSTTVGETQY

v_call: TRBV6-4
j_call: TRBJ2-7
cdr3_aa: ASSMGTGGSYEQY

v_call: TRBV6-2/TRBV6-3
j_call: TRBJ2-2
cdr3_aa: ASSYLSFGAGELF

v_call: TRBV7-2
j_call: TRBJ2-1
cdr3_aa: ASSFPRGAVNEQF

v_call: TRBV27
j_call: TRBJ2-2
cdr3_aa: ASSSGELF

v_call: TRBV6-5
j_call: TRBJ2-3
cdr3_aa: ASSYRWGGTDTQY

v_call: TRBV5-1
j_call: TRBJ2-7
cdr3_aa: ASSPGQGGYEQY